The 13 T cell receptor beta chains presented below share a single source sample, sequenced in a study of T-cell reconstitution after alpha-beta-depleted transplantation in children. It was with unique molecular identifiers that the TCRbeta library was prepared. TCRdb reprocessed the PCR reads with MiXCR, giving one entry per CDR3 protein. The table lists 450,000 to 600,000 distinct CDR3 sequences, roughly 13% of them singletons. The specimen was PBMCs, mostly from graft donor cells, collected 360 days after TCRalphabeta/CD19-depleted stem cell transplant. The origin of the receptors is a male patient younger than 18 who had a stem cell transplant for acute myeloid leukemia, so the T cells may come from the graft donor.

The J gene is TRBJ1-1, the V gene TRBV19, with 8 bases that match TRBD1. Germline V lookup: CDR1 LNHDA, CDR2 SQIVND (reference sequence). The V and J ends lost 5 bases and 3 bases, in that order; junction bases with no gene match: 8. The CDR3 has 15 amino acids. The CDR3 region is CASSPRDRRDTEAFF. CDR3 bases: TGTGCCAGTAGTCCCCGGGACAGGAGGGACACTGAAGCTTTCTTT. Based on the CDR3 plus reference TRBV19 and TRBJ1-1, the full variable domain is DGGITQSPKYLFRKEGQNVTLSCEQNLNHDAMYWYRQDPGQGLRLIYYSQIVNDFQKGDIAEGYSVSREKKESFPLTVTSAQKNPTAFYLCASSPRDRRDTEAFFGQGTRLTVV.

This chain links TRBV28 with TRBJ1-1, with a tentative D call TRBD1 (6 bases). Trimming shortened V by 5 bases and J by 4 bases, and 14 bases separated the two germline ends. This CDR3 comprises 14 residues. Germline-derived CDR1 and CDR2 are MDHEN and SYDVKM. The CDR3 loop reads CASSLPQGGTEAFF. CDR3 bases: TGTGCCAGCAGTCTCCCACAGGGAGGCACTGAAGCTTTCTTT.

This clonotype was counted many times. V usage is TRBV6-2 or TRBV6-3 and J usage is TRBJ2-5, with no clear D. This CDR3 is built from 11 residues. The V and J ends lost 6 bases and 0 bases respectively, with 2 bases between them. Germline V gene lookup returns CDR1 MNHEY and CDR2 SVGEGT. The CDR3 DNA reads TGTGCCAGCAGGTACCAAGAGACCCAGTACTTC. Translating it yields CASRYQETQYF.

This clonotype showed up many times. The chain recombines TRBV10-3 with TRBJ2-5; D not resolved. Looked up from germline, CDR1 is ENHRY and CDR2 is SYGVKD. Trimming removed 0 bases from V and 4 bases from J, with 12 bases in between. This CDR3 spans 15 amino acids. CDR3 in DNA: TGTGCCATCAGTGAGTCGTTTAGCACCCCAGAGACCCAGTACTTC. This codes for CAISESFSTPETQYF.

The rearrangement joins TRBV4-3 to TRBJ2-5; D is possibly TRBD1 (5 bases). There are 18 residues in the CDR3. V was shortened by 0 bases and J by 2 bases, with 19 bases between the two germline ends. Germline V gives CDR1 LGHNA, CDR2 YSLEER. The CDR3, as DNA: TGCGCCAGCAGCCAAGATCTGCCGCAGGGAATACTACAAGAGACCCAGTACTTC. This encodes CASSQDLPQGILQETQYF.

This clonotype has at least ten counts. The chain links TRBV20-1 to TRBJ2-7; 10 bases align to TRBD2. V was pared by 6 bases and J by 5 bases, with 16 bases of the junction left unmatched. Germline V gene sequence: CDR1 DFQATT, CDR2 SNEGSKA (reference sequence). The length of the CDR3 is 16 residues. The CDR3: CSACLDSGLAEDEQYF. CDR3 sequence (DNA): TGCAGTGCGTGTTTAGATAGTGGACTAGCGGAAGACGAGCAGTACTTC.

The table lists this clonotype with many counts. The rearrangement joins TRBV20-1 to TRBJ1-2; D is possibly TRBD1 (5 bases). This CDR3 has 12 residues. The V gene's germline CDR1 is DFQATT and CDR2 SNEGSKA (reference sequence). V was trimmed by 7 bases and J by 2 bases, leaving 11 bases between them. CDR3 coding DNA: TGCAGTGTCAGGGCTCTAAACTATGGCTACACCTTC. This translates into CSVRALNYGYTF.

This clonotype occurred a few times. This chain joins TRBV12-3 or TRBV12-4 and TRBJ2-7; D not certain. V lost 6 bases and J lost 3, with 9 bases in between. CDR3 size: 12 residues. The DNA for the CDR3 is TGTGCCAGCAGCCACGTGAACTACGAGCAGTACTTC. Translation gives CASSHVNYEQYF.

J is TRBJ2-7 and V is TRBV5-6, with 7 bases lining up with TRBD2. CDR3 length: 15 residues. Per the germline V gene, CDR1 is SGHDT and CDR2 is YYEEEE. Trimming removed 2 bases from V and 3 bases from J; junction bases left unmatched: 8. As DNA, the CDR3 is TGTGCCAGCAGCTTTCCGGGCGGGAGAGGCTACGAGCAGTACTTC. This encodes CASSFPGGRGYEQYF.

This clonotype was detected only a few times. The chain carries TRBV20-1 and TRBJ2-3; D gene ambiguous. The CDR3 runs 16 residues. Trimming shortened V by 3 bases and J by 1 base, and 17 bases separated the two germline ends. Germline V gene lookup returns CDR1 DFQATT and CDR2 SNEGSKA (reference sequence). DNA of the CDR3: TGCAGTGCTAGCCCCCTAGAGACACGGGGCACAGATACGCAGTATTTT. It codes for CSASPLETRGTDTQYF.

This clonotype was detected a few times. This chain connects TRBV29-1 to TRBJ1-3, with unresolved D. There are 13 residues in the CDR3. V lost 2 bases and J lost 1, with 6 bases in between. Germline V lookup: CDR1 SQVTM, CDR2 ANQGSEA. The CDR3 DNA reads TGCAGCGTTGAACGCTTATCTGGAAACACCATATATTTT. It is translated as CSVERLSGNTIYF.

The gene calls are TRBV14 and TRBJ2-5, with D possibly TRBD2 on 6 matching bases. The CDR3 is made up of 14 amino acids. Trimming stripped 6 bases from V and 2 bases from J, with 13 bases between. Germline V lookup: CDR1 SGHDN, CDR2 FVKESK. The CDR3 here is CASSGMRGQETQYF. CDR3 nucleotide sequence: TGTGCCAGCAGTGGAATGCGGGGACAAGAGACCCAGTACTTC.

This chain connects TRBV9 to TRBJ2-1; 10 nucleotides align to TRBD2. CDR3 length: 18 residues. V lost 0 bases to trimming and J lost 0 bases; unmatched junction nucleotides: 6. Germline V gives CDR1 SGDLS, CDR2 YYNGEE. The CDR3, as DNA: TGTGCCAGCAGCGTAGGGACTAGCGGTTGGCTCTCCTACAATGAGCAGTTCTTC. This translates into CASSVGTSGWLSYNEQFF. The complete variable domain, with remaining parts taken from reference TRBV9 and TRBJ2-1, reads DSGVTQTPKHLITATGQRVTLRCSPRSGDLSVYWYQQSLDQGLQFLIQYYNGEERAKGNILERFSAQQFPDLHSELNLSSLELGDSALYFCASSVGTSGWLSYNEQFFGPGTRLTVL.